This T cell receptor beta chain is drawn from a study of control samples from healthy donors and cancer patients. The method was immunoSEQ multiplex PCR; TCRdb's version includes in-frame clones alone and lacks a portion of them. Among approximately 160,000 clones listed, 90% to 95% were seen once. The V segment lost 10 bases and the J segment 0 bases; nucleotides outside the gene matches: 6. There are 14 residues in the CDR3. The germline V gene has CDR1 LNHDA and CDR2 SQIVND (reference sequence). The clonotype was recovered from a woman aged 25 to 39 in good health. Sample: blood. The V gene is TRBV19, the J gene TRBJ2-3; 8 bases map to TRBD2. This CDR3 reads CATWRGGSTDTQYF. The CDR3 nucleotides read TGTGCCACCTGGCGCGGGGGGAGCACAGATACGCAGTATTTT.